The 22 T cell receptor beta chains below come from one sample, sequenced in a study of regulatory T cells in long-lasting Graves disease. Arm-PCR with iRepertoire HTBI primers amplified the CDR3 regions for these TCR beta libraries. From the multiplex PCR reads, TCRdb called clonotypes with MiXCR, one entry per CDR3 protein. The table has a few hundred thousand distinct CDR3 sequences, approximately 13% seen once. Time point given: newly diagnosed GD, antithyroid drugs for less than 3 months. The TCR library was made from RNA extracted from PBMCs. These same records also appear under a second study, on T cells in Graves' hyperthyroidism and ophthalmopathy.

The starting material was peripheral blood mononuclear cells (PBMCs), obtained at new diagnosis, from a patient treated with antithyroid drugs. Source of these receptors: a man aged 30-40 years with Graves disease.

V gene TRBV27 combines with J gene TRBJ2-7, with D tentatively TRBD1 (6 bases). This CDR3 contains 11 residues. V was trimmed by 10 bases and J by 3 bases, leaving 10 bases between them. Germline V gene lookup returns CDR1 MNHEY and CDR2 SMNVEV (reference sequence). The CDR3 DNA reads as TGTGCCACAGGGGTCAACTACGAGCAGTACTTC. This encodes CATGVNYEQYF.

As concerns this clonotype: A read error may be the cause here, since a much bigger clone is one base away. The CDR3 region is CSAELARYNEQFF. The CDR3 nucleotides are TGCAGCGCTGAACTAGCGCGCTACAATGAGCAGTTCTTC. The J gene is TRBJ2-1, the V gene TRBV29-1; 7 bases agree with TRBD2. Germline CDR1 is SQVTM and CDR2 is ANQGSEA. The CDR3 length is 13 residues.

Ten or more counts support this clonotype. The chain carries TRBV20-1 and TRBJ2-7; D ambiguous. The CDR3 sequence is 12 residues long. V lost 6 bases and J 3 bases, leaving 12 bases between the germline ends. Germline CDR1 and CDR2: DFQATT and SNEGSKA (reference sequence). This CDR3 reads CSAKGIIYEQYF. Written as DNA, the CDR3 is TGCAGTGCCAAAGGAATTATCTACGAGCAGTACTTC.

This clonotype was seen many times. This rearrangement joins TRBV12-5 to TRBJ2-7; D might be TRBD1 or TRBD2, each matching 5 bases. Trimming stripped 4 bases from V and 1 base from J, with 26 bases between. The CDR3 extends over 19 amino acids. The germline gives CDR1 LGHNT, CDR2 FRNRAP. CDR3 nucleotide sequence: TGTGCTAGTGGTTCGGATTACCTAGAGCCGGGACGGAGTTCCTACGAGCAGTACTTC. Its translation is CASGSDYLEPGRSSYEQYF.

In its sample, this clonotype was seen many times. The junction departs from the called germline gene at one end, perhaps through a read error. The chain is built from TRBV28 and TRBJ2-7, with a possible D match to TRBD1 (5 bases). Germline V gene sequence: CDR1 MDHEN, CDR2 SYDVKM. The CDR3 length is 14 residues. CDR3: CASSLPRLGETVSF. CDR3 coding DNA: TGTGCCAGCAGTTTACCCCGCTTAGGCGAGACAGTGTCCTTC.

This clonotype was seen many times. At one end, the junction sequence differs from germline, possibly due to a read error. The CDR3 is CASSEGAPVHF. The CDR3 DNA is TGTGCCAGCAGCGAGGGGGCCCCTGTGCATTTT. This rearrangement joins TRBV7-9 to TRBJ2-3; 7 bases line up with TRBD1. Per the germline V gene, CDR1 is SEHNR and CDR2 is FQNEAQ (reference sequence). The CDR3 runs to 11 residues.

A few counts support this clonotype. This sequence joins TRBV5-6 and TRBJ2-1; 7 nucleotides line up with TRBD2. V shed 0 bases and J 6 bases; nucleotides not matched to a gene: 3. The V gene's germline CDR1 is SGHDT and CDR2 YYEEEE. This CDR3 has 14 residues. CDR3 bases: TGTGCCAGCAGCTTGGACGGGGGGAGCAATGAGCAGTTCTTC. Its translation: CASSLDGGSNEQFF.

The DNA for the CDR3 is TGTGCCAGCAGTGAAGACCCAGGCGACTATGGCTACACCTTC. Translation: CASSEDPGDYGYTF. The genes are TRBV6-2 or TRBV6-3 and TRBJ1-2; no firm D call. In germline, CDR1 is MNHEY, CDR2 SVGEGT. V lost 5 bases, J lost 3 bases, and 13 bases lay in between. The CDR3 length is 14 residues.

This clonotype was seen ten or more times. The rearrangement uses TRBV9 and TRBJ2-5; D may match TRBD1 or TRBD2 (5 bases each). CDR3 length: 15 amino acids. Germline-derived CDR1 and CDR2 are SGDLS and YYNGEE. Trimming cost V 3 bases and J 5 bases, with 17 bases left between them. The CDR3 is CASSGLSGRGETQYF. In DNA, the CDR3 is TGTGCCAGCAGCGGGTTATCGGGGCGCGGGGAGACCCAGTACTTC.

This clonotype was seen at least ten times. Written as DNA, the CDR3 is TGTGCCAGCCCCTCTAGCGAGACTGAGACGTACAATGAGCAGTTCTTC. Its protein is CASPSSETETYNEQFF. The rearrangement links TRBV7-9 to TRBJ2-1, with D perhaps matching TRBD2 (6 bases). This CDR3 is built from 16 residues. V was cut by 8 bases and J by 4 bases, with 21 bases left in between. The germline gives CDR1 SEHNR, CDR2 FQNEAQ (reference sequence).

Ten or more counts support this clonotype. This sequence joins TRBV18 and TRBJ2-1, with D possibly called TRBD1 or TRBD2 (6 bases each). V was shortened by 5 bases and J by 0 bases, with 11 bases between the two germline ends. Germline CDR1 and CDR2: KGHSH and LQKENI. The CDR3 is made up of 15 amino acids. The CDR3 loop reads CASSRGESSYNEQFF. CDR3 DNA: TGTGCCAGCTCAAGGGGGGAGAGCTCCTACAATGAGCAGTTCTTC.

The chain couples TRBV20-1 to TRBJ1-2; 10 nucleotides line up with TRBD1. The V gene's germline CDR1 is DFQATT and CDR2 SNEGSKA (reference sequence). The CDR3 extends over 13 amino acids. V was pared by 6 bases and J by 5 bases, with 6 bases of the junction left unmatched. CDR3 sequence: CSAYPGQGYGYTF. DNA of the CDR3: TGCAGTGCGTACCCGGGACAGGGGTATGGCTACACCTTC.

V and J are TRBV27 and TRBJ2-2; maybe TRBD1 (5 bases). CDR3 length: 11 residues. Trimming left V 7 bases short and J 8 bases short, with 8 bases between. From germline, CDR1 is MNHEY and CDR2 SMNVEV (reference sequence). CDR3 sequence reads: CASTQGGELFF. For the CDR3, the DNA is TGTGCCAGCACCCAGGGTGGGGAGCTGTTTTTT.

At least ten counts were recorded for this clonotype. The chain is built from TRBV28 and TRBJ2-3; 9 bases are a match to TRBD1. Germline V gene data show CDR1 as MDHEN and CDR2 as SYDVKM. The CDR3 consists of 14 residues. Trimming took 7 bases from V and 4 from J; bases not matched to a gene: 6. CDR3 residues: CASNVQGAPDTQYF. CDR3 coding DNA: TGTGCCAGCAATGTACAGGGGGCTCCAGATACGCAGTATTTT.

At least ten counts were recorded for this clonotype. The CDR3 protein is CSAVRIMNTEAFF. CDR3 DNA sequence: TGCAGCGCCGTCAGGATCATGAACACTGAAGCTTTCTTT. The chain links TRBV29-1 to TRBJ1-1; no reliable D call. This CDR3 comprises 13 residues. V gave up 7 bases and J gave up 0 bases, with 12 bases separating them. Per the germline V gene, CDR1 is SQVTM and CDR2 is ANQGSEA.

This clonotype was detected only a few times. The chain is built from TRBV6-1 and TRBJ1-3; TRBD1 is a possible D gene (6 bases). This CDR3 has 13 amino acids. Germline loops: CDR1 MNHNS, CDR2 SASEGT. The V end was cut by 10 bases, the J end by 0 bases, with 10 bases between. The DNA for the CDR3 is TGTGCCACCCGGGACAACTCTGGAAACACCATATATTTT. Its protein is CATRDNSGNTIYF.

CDR3: CSADVGGLNTEAFF. Written as DNA, the CDR3 is TGCAGTGCTGACGTAGGGGGATTGAACACTGAAGCTTTCTTT. The J gene is TRBJ1-1, the V gene TRBV20-1, with D perhaps matching TRBD1 (6 bases). Trimming stripped 5 bases from V and 0 bases from J, with 13 bases between. The CDR3 is made up of 14 amino acids. Germline CDR1 and CDR2: DFQATT and SNEGSKA (reference sequence).

This chain connects TRBV13 to TRBJ2-3; D uncertain. The V end was cut by 6 bases, the J end by 3 bases, with 16 bases between. The CDR3 extends over 15 amino acids. CDR1 and CDR2 (germline): PRHDT, FYEKMQ (reference sequence). In DNA form, the CDR3 reads TGTGCCAGCAGTCCAAAGAAAGCATTAACAGATACGCAGTATTTT. Translated, it gives CASSPKKALTDTQYF.

This clonotype was picked up a small number of times. V is TRBV7-8 and J is TRBJ1-4, with 7 bases identical to TRBD1. The J segment lost 5 bases and the V segment lost 1 base, leaving 1 base of the junction unmatched. The CDR3 runs to 14 residues. Germline assignment: CDR1 SGHVS and CDR2 FQNEAQ. CDR3 in amino acids: CASSLEQGNEKLFF. CDR3 bases: TGTGCCAGCAGCTTAGAACAGGGGAATGAAAAACTGTTTTTT.

The chain joins TRBV15 to TRBJ2-1; 7 nucleotides align to TRBD2. This CDR3 region has 17 residues. Germline V gene data show CDR1 as LNHNV and CDR2 as YYDKDF (reference sequence). With V trimmed by 3 bases and J by 6 bases, 14 bases remained unmatched. This CDR3 reads CATSRGGVAGLFNEQFF. DNA of the CDR3: TGTGCCACCAGCAGGGGGGGGGTAGCGGGCCTCTTCAATGAGCAGTTCTTC. Complete variable domain (other parts from reference TRBV15 and TRBJ2-1): DAMVIQNPRYQVTQFGKPVTLSCSQTLNHNVMYWYQQKSSQAPKLLFHYYDKDFNNEADTPDNFQSRRPNTSFCFLDIRSPGLGDTAMYLCATSRGGVAGLFNEQFFGPGTRLTVL.

This clonotype was detected many times. The chain carries TRBV5-5 and TRBJ2-7; D is undetermined. The V gene lost 0 bases and the J gene lost 1 base, with 11 bases spanning the gap. The CDR3 runs 15 residues. Germline CDR1 and CDR2: SGHKS and YYEKEE (reference sequence). This chain's CDR3 is CASSLEFVTSYEQYF. The CDR3 coding sequence is TGTGCCAGCAGCTTGGAGTTCGTCACGTCCTACGAGCAGTACTTC. The full variable domain, with the rest looked up from reference TRBV5-5 and TRBJ2-7, is DAGVTQSPTHLIKTRGQQVTLRCSPISGHKSVSWYQQVLGQGPQFIFQYYEKEERGRGNFPDRFSARQFPNYSSELNVNALLLGDSALYLCASSLEFVTSYEQYFGPGTRLTVT.

This clonotype came up a few times. The rearrangement uses TRBV7-9 and TRBJ1-3; no clear D gene. V was trimmed by 2 bases and J by 2 bases, leaving 13 bases between them. The CDR3 totals 16 residues. Germline CDR1 is SEHNR and CDR2 is FQNEAQ (reference sequence). DNA for the CDR3: TGTGCCAGCAGCTTATTAGACGGCCACACTGGAAACACCATATATTTT. Its protein is CASSLLDGHTGNTIYF.